This T cell receptor beta chain originates from a study of vaccination effects on CD4 cells after COVID-19. Study-level findings and limits: After vaccination, at late timepoints, clones induced by infection and by vaccine contracted markedly.

A remark on this clone: Its antigen is not identified.

Libraries were prepared by immunoSEQ multiplex PCR; TCRdb keeps only in-frame clonotypes and omits some of them. Here the sample spans 30,000 to 45,000 clones, roughly 70% being singletons. Antigen-specific CD4+ T cells were expanded (with viral peptide pools) by the ViraFEST assay ahead of sequencing. Following a roughly 9-day culture, CD4+ T cells were purified. All vaccine recipients tested negative for nucleocapsid antibodies and had never contracted SARS-CoV-2 infection. Deletions cut 0 bases from V and 1 base from J, with 11 bases between. CDR1 and CDR2 (germline): SGDLS, YYNGEE. The CDR3 extends over 16 amino acids.

The source material was CD4+ T cells from PBMCs cultured with SARS-CoV-2 spike peptides, sampled before COVID-19 vaccination. The source is a human donor who received a COVID-19 vaccine. The gene calls are TRBV9 and TRBJ2-1, with D unclear. This chain's CDR3 is CASSVGTGPSYNEQFF. The CDR3 DNA sequence: TGTGCCAGCAGCGTAGGGACCGGGCCTTCCTACAATGAGCAGTTCTTC.